Presented here are 15 T cell receptor beta chains from one specimen sequenced in a study of T cell responses to AZD1222 COVID-19 vaccine. Some clones are missing from TCRdb's copy, which holds only in-frame ones; the method was immunoSEQ multiplex PCR. The table includes roughly 140,000 clones, more than 75% detected once. The sample consisted of peripheral blood, taken 28 days after the second AZD1222 dose. These receptors came from an adult who received the AZD1222 COVID-19 vaccine.

The chain joins TRBV27 to TRBJ2-1, with 7 bases matching TRBD2. The length of the CDR3 is 16 residues. Trimming at V came to 8 bases and at J to 0 bases, leaving 10 bases not matched to a gene. Germline assignment: CDR1 MNHEY and CDR2 SMNVEV (reference sequence). CDR3 residues: CASYPSGYSSYNEQFF. For the CDR3, the DNA is TGTGCCAGCTACCCTAGCGGCTATAGCTCCTACAATGAGCAGTTCTTC.

The table lists this clone with a few counts. The chain uses TRBV3-1 (or the pseudogene TRBV3-2) and TRBJ2-3; 9 bases are a match to TRBD1. Germline V gives CDR1 LGHDT, CDR2 YNNKEL (reference sequence). This CDR3 is built from 13 residues. J lost 12 bases, V lost 3 bases, and 7 bases had no gene match. CDR3 coding DNA: TGTGCCAGCAGCCAGGGGACAGGGACCCGCCAGTATTTT. This gives the protein CASSQGTGTRQYF.

V and J are TRBV2 and TRBJ2-5; TRBD1 agrees at 7 bases. Germline V gene sequence: CDR1 SNHLY, CDR2 FYNNEI. This CDR3 is 13 amino acids long. V gave up 6 bases and J gave up 1 base; unmatched junction bases: 2. The CDR3 sequence is CASSGQVQETQYF. In DNA form, the CDR3 reads TGTGCCAGCAGCGGACAGGTCCAAGAGACCCAGTACTTC. The full variable domain, rest sourced from reference TRBV2 and TRBJ2-5, is EPEVTQTPSHQVTQMGQEVILRCVPISNHLYFYWYRQILGQKVEFLVSFYNNEISEKSEIFDDQFSVERPDGSNFTLKIRSTKLEDSAMYFCASSGQVQETQYFGPGTRLLVL.

This chain connects TRBV3-1 (or the pseudogene TRBV3-2) to TRBJ1-2; D is unclear. V was pared by 1 base and J by 4 bases, with 10 bases between. The CDR3 is made up of 14 amino acids. Germline CDR1 and CDR2: LGHDT and YNNKEL (reference sequence). Here the CDR3 DNA reads TGTGCCAGCAGCCAAGGACAAGCGCTCTATGGCTACACCTTC. Residues: CASSQGQALYGYTF.

This sequence joins TRBV19 and TRBJ1-1; D gene uncertain. The CDR3 spans 14 residues. Germline CDR1 is LNHDA and CDR2 is SQIVND (reference sequence). V was clipped by 3 bases and J by 0 bases, with 8 bases between them. CDR3 coding DNA: TGTGCCAGTAGTATCAGCAGCATGAACACTGAAGCTTTCTTT. It specifies CASSISSMNTEAFF.

The chain uses TRBV28 and TRBJ1-5, with D uncertain. The CDR3 loop spans 17 amino acids. CDR1 and CDR2 from the germline V gene are MDHEN and SYDVKM. Trimming took off 3 bases at V and 0 bases at J, with 15 bases between the two ends. Here the CDR3 reads CASSFPADGYSNQPQHF. The CDR3, as DNA: TGTGCCAGCAGTTTCCCCGCGGACGGGTATAGCAATCAGCCCCAGCATTTT. Based on the CDR3 plus reference TRBV28 and TRBJ1-5, the full variable domain is DVKVTQSSRYLVKRTGEKVFLECVQDMDHENMFWYRQDPGLGLRLIYFSYDVKMKEKGDIPEGYSVSREKKERFSLILESASTNQTSMYLCASSFPADGYSNQPQHFGDGTRLSIL.

The chain is built from TRBV19 and TRBJ2-5, with TRBD1 as a possible D gene (6 bases). With 6 bases removed from V and 5 bases from J, the gap between germline ends came to 16 bases. Germline V CDR1 and CDR2: LNHDA, SQIVND (reference sequence). This CDR3 has 14 residues. CDR3 DNA sequence: TGTGCCAGTAGAAGGGTACAGGGAGTCGAGACCCAGTACTTC. It is translated as CASRRVQGVETQYF.

The chain employs TRBV5-6 and TRBJ2-7, with TRBD2 as a possible D gene (7 bases). Germline V gives CDR1 SGHDT, CDR2 YYEEEE. Between the trimmed V and J ends, which lost 5 bases and 8 bases, there was a span of 14 bases. The CDR3 is 12 amino acids. Here the CDR3 DNA reads TGTGCCAGCAGTACTAAGGGGGGGCAGCAGTACTTC. It yields the protein CASSTKGGQQYF. The complete variable domain, with remaining parts taken from reference TRBV5-6 and TRBJ2-7, reads DAGVTQSPTHLIKTRGQQVTLRCSPKSGHDTVSWYQQALGQGPQFIFQYYEEEERQRGNFPDRFSGHQFPNYSSELNVNALLLGDSALYLCASSTKGGQQYFGPGTRLTVT.

This clone was observed a handful of times. This chain links TRBV19 with TRBJ2-1; no clear D gene. Germline V CDR1 and CDR2: LNHDA, SQIVND (reference sequence). V was clipped by 6 bases and J by 0 bases, with 12 bases between them. CDR3 length: 15 amino acids. The CDR3 here is CASRVDRYSYNEQFF. For the CDR3, the DNA is TGTGCCAGTAGAGTCGACCGTTACTCCTACAATGAGCAGTTCTTC.

This chain connects TRBV6-2 or TRBV6-3 to TRBJ2-1, with 10 bases fitting TRBD1. Germline CDR1 is MNHEY and CDR2 is SVGEGT. The junction had 5 bases not matched to a gene; V was cut back by 5 bases and J by 4 bases. CDR3 length: 15 amino acids. CDR3 bases: TGTGCCAGCAGTAAGTCGGGACAGGGGTACAATGAGCAGTTCTTC. It encodes CASSKSGQGYNEQFF.

V and J are TRBV3-1 (or the pseudogene TRBV3-2) and TRBJ1-6; D not certain. The germline gives CDR1 LGHDT, CDR2 YNNKEL (reference sequence). V was cut by 5 bases and J by 10 bases, with 15 bases left in between. This CDR3 comprises 14 residues. The CDR3 DNA is TGTGCCAGCAGCTCAGGACCAGCGGGATCACCCCTCCACTTT. Translation gives CASSSGPAGSPLHF.

The V call is TRBV5-4, the J call TRBJ2-3; 9 bases line up with TRBD2. Germline trimming cut 1 base from V and 2 bases from J; bases unmatched to any gene: 8. The germline CDR1 and CDR2 sequences are SGHNT and YYREEE (reference sequence). The CDR3 has 17 amino acids. The CDR3 DNA follows: TGTGCCAGCAGCTTGATAGGCGGGAGGGCCCTCACAGATACGCAGTATTTT. Protein product: CASSLIGGRALTDTQYF.

The rearrangement links TRBV15 to TRBJ1-5; no reliable D call. Germline V gene lookup returns CDR1 LNHNV and CDR2 YYDKDF (reference sequence). The CDR3 runs 13 residues. V shed 1 base and J shed 11 bases, with 12 bases lying between them. This CDR3 reads CATSRGPFGAQHF. For the CDR3, the DNA is TGTGCCACCAGCAGAGGCCCATTCGGGGCCCAGCATTTT.

The chain combines TRBV7-3 with TRBJ2-1; 9 bases fit TRBD1. Losses at the gene ends were 5 bases for V and 10 bases for J; bases not matched to a gene: 3. The CDR3 covers 12 residues. The germline V gene encodes CDR1 SGHTA and CDR2 FQGTGA. The DNA of the CDR3 is TGTGCCAGCAGCCATGGACAGGGGGAGCAGTTCTTC. Translated: CASSHGQGEQFF.

This clone was picked up one time. The chain has TRBV7-2 and TRBJ1-5, with 9 bases lining up with TRBD1. Losses at the gene ends were 5 bases for V and 1 base for J; bases not matched to a gene: 15. CDR1 is SGHTA and CDR2 is FQGNSA in the germline V gene. The CDR3 has 19 amino acids. The CDR3 region is CASSPRSDRGYWSNQPQHF. DNA for the CDR3: TGTGCCAGCAGCCCCCGTTCCGACAGGGGGTATTGGAGCAATCAGCCCCAGCATTTT.